A single sample is the source of the 11 T cell receptor beta chains below, sequenced in a study of blood T cell repertoires in COVID-19. TCRdb's copy holds only in-frame clones and misses some; the assay was immunoSEQ multiplex PCR. This sample has 110,000 or so clones, with 70% to 80% found just once. The sequenced material came from peripheral blood. The receptors stem from a man in his 70s with acute or convalescent COVID-19.

The chain links TRBV7-9 to TRBJ1-1; TRBD1 is a possible D gene (6 bases). CDR3 length equals 14 residues. Germline CDR1 is SEHNR and CDR2 is FQNEAQ (reference sequence). V gave up 4 bases and J gave up 1 base, with 10 bases separating them. CDR3 nucleotides: TGTGCCAGCAGCTCGCAACAGGGGAACACTGAAGCTTTCTTT. It specifies CASSSQQGNTEAFF.

The chain joins TRBV11-1 to TRBJ2-1, with 10 bases that match TRBD2. CDR3 length: 15 residues. Germline V lookup: CDR1 SGHAT, CDR2 FQDESV (reference sequence). V trimming: 1 base; J trimming: 6 bases; junction bases outside the gene matches: 3. This chain's CDR3 is CASSLGTSGTNEQFF. CDR3 DNA sequence: TGTGCCAGCAGCTTAGGAACTAGCGGGACCAATGAGCAGTTCTTC.

The chain couples TRBV5-4 to TRBJ2-1; no clear D gene. Germline CDR1 and CDR2: SGHNT and YYREEE (reference sequence). There are 16 residues in the CDR3. V was clipped by 0 bases and J by 5 bases, with 15 bases between them. CDR3 loop: CASSLAPEYRNNEQFF. The CDR3 coding sequence is TGTGCCAGCAGCTTGGCCCCAGAATACAGAAACAATGAGCAGTTCTTC.

This clone was picked up one time. V usage is TRBV28 and J usage is TRBJ2-7; perhaps TRBD2 as D (6 bases). The CDR3 runs to 15 residues. V was clipped by 4 bases and J by 6 bases, with 19 bases between them. CDR1 is MDHEN, CDR2 SYDVKM, per germline. Here the CDR3 reads CASSSAGTGVGEQYF. DNA of the CDR3: TGTGCCAGCAGTTCCGCCGGGACGGGGGTCGGCGAGCAGTACTTC.

The V gene is TRBV9, the J gene TRBJ2-7; 8 positions agree with TRBD2. V was clipped by 4 bases and J by 7 bases; unmatched bases: 4. The CDR3 runs to 12 residues. CDR1 is SGDLS and CDR2 is YYNGEE in the germline V gene. The DNA for the CDR3 is TGTGCCAGCAGCCCCCGCGGGGGGGAGCAGTACTTC. This encodes CASSPRGGEQYF.

V and J are TRBV19 and TRBJ1-2, with TRBD1 as a possible D gene (5 bases). Germline V gene data show CDR1 as LNHDA and CDR2 as SQIVND (reference sequence). Trimming removed 3 bases at V and 7 bases at J, with 9 bases between. The CDR3 is 12 amino acids. The CDR3 loop is CASSIGRAGYTF. Written as DNA, the CDR3 is TGTGCCAGTAGTATCGGCAGGGCTGGCTACACCTTC. Filled out from reference TRBV19 and TRBJ1-2, the complete variable domain reads DGGITQSPKYLFRKEGQNVTLSCEQNLNHDAMYWYRQDPGQGLRLIYYSQIVNDFQKGDIAEGYSVSREKKESFPLTVTSAQKNPTAFYLCASSIGRAGYTFGSGTRLTVV.

The genes are TRBV4-1 and TRBJ2-1, with D maybe TRBD2 (6 bases). From germline, CDR1 is MGHRA and CDR2 YSYEKL. Trimming took off 5 bases at V and 5 bases at J, with 19 bases between the two ends. This CDR3 spans 16 amino acids. Here the CDR3 DNA reads TGCGCCAGCAGCTCCCCCGTAGCGGCTCGGGACAATGAGCAGTTCTTC. This encodes CASSSPVAARDNEQFF.

This chain links TRBV7-9 with TRBJ1-3, with no clear D. The germline V gene has CDR1 SEHNR and CDR2 FQNEAQ (reference sequence). The CDR3 runs to 15 residues. Trimming took 2 bases from V and 0 from J, leaving 8 bases between them. The CDR3, as DNA: TGTGCCAGCAGCTTACGAGGGAACTCTGGAAACACCATATATTTT. Translating gives CASSLRGNSGNTIYF.

This clone was recorded only once. The V gene is TRBV28, the J gene TRBJ2-3; TRBD1 matches at 7 bases. Germline assignment: CDR1 MDHEN and CDR2 SYDVKM. V was pared by 6 bases and J by 6 bases, with 6 bases of the junction left unmatched. The CDR3 runs to 13 residues. The CDR3 DNA reads as TGTGCCAGCAGATTACAGGGGTCGGATACGCAGTATTTT. Residues: CASRLQGSDTQYF.

This sequence joins TRBV5-4 and TRBJ1-2; D not certain. There are 14 residues in the CDR3. The germline V gene encodes CDR1 SGHNT and CDR2 YYREEE (reference sequence). The V and J ends lost 1 base and 3 bases respectively, with 10 bases between them. The CDR3 reads CASSLMGQYYGYTF. The CDR3 region has the DNA TGTGCCAGCAGCTTGATGGGCCAGTACTATGGCTACACCTTC.

The chain combines TRBV7-9 with TRBJ1-3; a weak D match, TRBD1 (6 bases). The CDR3 consists of 14 residues. The germline V gene encodes CDR1 SEHNR and CDR2 FQNEAQ (reference sequence). Trimming removed 1 base from V and 5 bases from J, with 9 bases in between. The CDR3 bases are TGTGCCAGCAGCTTAGGGCAGGGGAGAAACACCATATATTTT. Translated, it gives CASSLGQGRNTIYF.